Listed below are T cell receptor beta chains from one sample, sequenced in a study of T-cell reconstitution after alpha-beta-depleted transplantation in children. A single record per CDR3 protein comes from TCRdb applying MiXCR to the PCR reads. The sample records roughly 500,000 distinct CDR3 sequences, approximately 20% being singletons. The sequencing here drew on PBMCs from the stem cell graft donor, taken from the stem cell graft. The receptors were gathered from a human donor who donated a stem cell graft to a child with acute lymphoblastic leukemia. CDR3s include the opening cysteine and the closing phenylalanine or tryptophan. A D gene is named only where the DNA matches it firmly. The listing skips clone size in some rows; elsewhere it reads once, few, many or a size class.

clone size: few; J gene: TRBJ2-3; V gene: TRBV7-2; D gene: -; CDR3 protein: CASSLVVDTQYF; CDR3 DNA: TGTGCCAGCAGCTTAGTTGTTGATACGCAGTATTTT
clone size: many; J gene: TRBJ2-3; V gene: TRBV5-1; D gene: -; CDR3 protein: CASSLSGTAMNTQYF; CDR3 DNA: TGCGCCAGCAGCTTGTCCGGGACTGCCATGAATACGCAGTATTTT
clone size: -; J gene: TRBJ2-3; V gene: TRBV20-1; D gene: TRBD2; CDR3 protein: CSPLGTSGSVTQYF; CDR3 DNA: TGCAGTCCTCTGGGGACTAGCGGGAGTGTTACGCAGTATTTT
clone size: -; J gene: TRBJ1-6; V gene: TRBV18; D gene: -; CDR3 protein: CASSRLEGVSNSPLHF; CDR3 DNA: TGTGCCAGCTCACGCCTTGAGGGGGTATCGAATTCACCCCTCCACTTT
clone size: -; J gene: TRBJ1-1; V gene: TRBV3-1; D gene: -; CDR3 protein: CASSPGPGRTEAFF; CDR3 DNA: TGTGCCAGCAGCCCGGGACCTGGGAGGACTGAAGCTTTCTTT
clone size: few; J gene: TRBJ2-3; V gene: TRBV7-2; D gene: -; CDR3 protein: CASSLGGAGNTDTQYF; CDR3 DNA: TGTGCCAGCAGCTTAGGAGGGGCGGGAAACACAGATACGCAGTATTTT
clone size: -; J gene: TRBJ1-1; V gene: TRBV29-1; D gene: -; CDR3 protein: CSVEEVGTEAFF; CDR3 DNA: TGCAGCGTTGAAGAGGTTGGCACTGAAGCTTTCTTT
clone size: few; J gene: TRBJ1-1; V gene: TRBV7-9; D gene: -; CDR3 protein: CASSLVAQTEAFF; CDR3 DNA: TGTGCCAGCAGCTTAGTAGCGCAGACTGAAGCTTTCTTT
clone size: -; J gene: TRBJ2-1; V gene: TRBV7-2; D gene: -; CDR3 protein: CASSSYIYNEQFF; CDR3 DNA: TGTGCCAGCAGCTCATACATCTACAATGAGCAGTTCTTC
clone size: -; J gene: TRBJ2-7; V gene: TRBV4-3; D gene: -; CDR3 protein: CASSQGAETRPYEQYF; CDR3 DNA: TGCGCCAGCAGCCAAGGTGCGGAAACGCGCCCCTACGAGCAGTACTTC
clone size: few; J gene: TRBJ2-5; V gene: TRBV24-1; D gene: -; CDR3 protein: CATSVTTGLQETQYF; CDR3 DNA: TGTGCCACCAGTGTGACAACGGGTCTCCAAGAGACCCAGTACTTC
clone size: once; J gene: TRBJ1-3; V gene: TRBV2; D gene: -; CDR3 protein: CASSEATSFGNTIYF; CDR3 DNA: TGTGCCAGCAGCGAAGCGACGTCATTTGGAAACACCATATATTTT
clone size: -; J gene: TRBJ2-1; V gene: TRBV4-1; D gene: TRBD2; CDR3 protein: CASSPTSESYNEQFF; CDR3 DNA: TGCGCCAGCAGCCCGACTAGCGAGTCCTACAATGAGCAGTTCTTC
clone size: few; J gene: TRBJ2-1; V gene: TRBV3-1; D gene: TRBD2; CDR3 protein: CASSQGLPTSGYNEQFF; CDR3 DNA: TGTGCCAGCAGCCAAGGCCTCCCGACTAGCGGATACAATGAGCAGTTCTTC
clone size: -; J gene: TRBJ2-1; V gene: TRBV30; D gene: -; CDR3 protein: CAWSVVRAGEQFF; CDR3 DNA: TGTGCCTGGAGTGTAGTAAGGGCTGGTGAGCAGTTCTTC
clone size: many; J gene: TRBJ1-1; V gene: TRBV5-1; D gene: -; CDR3 protein: CASSPEGFGTEAFF; CDR3 DNA: TGCGCCAGCAGCCCGGAGGGATTCGGAACTGAAGCTTTCTTT
clone size: many; J gene: TRBJ1-5; V gene: TRBV7-2; D gene: -; CDR3 protein: CASSFRGGLGQPQHF; CDR3 DNA: TGTGCCAGCAGCTTTAGGGGGGGGCTCGGGCAGCCCCAGCATTTT
clone size: -; J gene: TRBJ2-7; V gene: TRBV15; D gene: -; CDR3 protein: CATSLSGSSYEQYF; CDR3 DNA: TGTGCCACCAGTTTGTCGGGTAGCTCCTACGAGCAGTACTTC
clone size: -; J gene: TRBJ1-5; V gene: TRBV6-1; D gene: -; CDR3 protein: CASSGWASNQPQHF; CDR3 DNA: TGTGCCAGCAGTGGGTGGGCTAGCAATCAGCCCCAGCATTTT
clone size: few; J gene: TRBJ1-2; V gene: TRBV29-1; D gene: TRBD1; CDR3 protein: CSGGGITLQGSIGYTF; CDR3 DNA: TGCAGCGGGGGAGGTATAACTTTACAGGGGTCCATTGGCTACACCTTC
clone size: few; J gene: TRBJ2-7; V gene: TRBV27; D gene: -; CDR3 protein: CASGETASYEQYF; CDR3 DNA: TGTGCCAGCGGGGAGACAGCCTCCTACGAGCAGTACTTC
clone size: -; J gene: TRBJ2-1; V gene: TRBV20-1; D gene: -; CDR3 protein: CSAVDPGRLRDEQFF; CDR3 DNA: TGCAGCGCCGTCGATCCGGGTAGACTTCGGGATGAGCAGTTCTTC
clone size: -; J gene: TRBJ2-1; V gene: TRBV7-9; D gene: -; CDR3 protein: CASSQGSLNHGKFF; CDR3 DNA: TGTGCCAGCAGCCAAGGGAGTTTGAATCACGGAAAGTTCTTC
clone size: few; J gene: TRBJ2-4; V gene: TRBV4-1; D gene: -; CDR3 protein: CASRSLGRTTKNIQYF; CDR3 DNA: TGCGCCAGCAGATCGTTGGGCAGGACTACCAAAAACATTCAGTACTTC
clone size: -; J gene: TRBJ2-1; V gene: TRBV28; D gene: TRBD2; CDR3 protein: CASSPRGTSVYNEQFF; CDR3 DNA: TGTGCCAGCAGTCCTAGAGGGACTAGCGTTTACAATGAGCAGTTCTTC
clone size: -; J gene: TRBJ2-7; V gene: TRBV6-5; D gene: -; CDR3 protein: CASFASAYEQYF; CDR3 DNA: TGTGCCAGCTTCGCTAGCGCCTACGAGCAGTACTTC
clone size: few; J gene: TRBJ2-7; V gene: TRBV29-1; D gene: TRBD2; CDR3 protein: CSVWRVWAGVNEQYF; CDR3 DNA: TGCAGCGTTTGGCGGGTTTGGGCGGGAGTCAACGAGCAGTACTTC
clone size: -; J gene: TRBJ1-2; V gene: TRBV5-1; D gene: -; CDR3 protein: CASSLGSGINYGYTF; CDR3 DNA: TGCGCCAGCAGCTTGGGGTCAGGAATTAACTATGGCTACACCTTC
clone size: -; J gene: TRBJ1-1; V gene: TRBV12-3/TRBV12-4; D gene: -; CDR3 protein: CASSFLQATNTEAFF; CDR3 DNA: TGTGCCAGCAGTTTCCTACAGGCGACGAACACTGAAGCTTTCTTT
clone size: -; J gene: TRBJ1-3; V gene: TRBV5-1; D gene: -; CDR3 protein: CASSLDTLRPSGNTIYF; CDR3 DNA: TGCGCCAGCAGCTTGGATACGCTCAGGCCCTCTGGAAACACCATATATTTT
clone size: -; J gene: TRBJ2-6; V gene: TRBV3-1; D gene: -; CDR3 protein: CASSPALGTPSGANVLTF; CDR3 DNA: TGTGCCAGCAGCCCGGCCCTAGGGACCCCCTCTGGGGCCAACGTCCTGACTTTC
clone size: few; J gene: TRBJ2-2; V gene: TRBV5-4; D gene: TRBD2; CDR3 protein: CASRRIPGGANTGELFF; CDR3 DNA: TGTGCCAGCAGGAGGATTCCGGGGGGGGCGAACACCGGGGAGCTGTTTTTT
clone size: few; J gene: TRBJ1-1; V gene: TRBV6-1; D gene: -; CDR3 protein: CASRFLGGITEAFF; CDR3 DNA: TGTGCCAGCAGGTTTTTGGGGGGGATCACTGAAGCTTTCTTT
clone size: few; J gene: TRBJ2-1; V gene: TRBV6-5; D gene: TRBD2; CDR3 protein: CASSFNGEGREEQFF; CDR3 DNA: TGTGCCAGCAGTTTTAACGGGGAGGGGAGAGAAGAGCAGTTCTTC
clone size: -; J gene: TRBJ1-4; V gene: TRBV6-1; D gene: TRBD1; CDR3 protein: CASSGGQGHSEKLFF; CDR3 DNA: TGTGCCAGCAGCGGGGGACAGGGACATAGTGAAAAACTGTTTTTT
clone size: few; J gene: TRBJ1-1; V gene: TRBV19; D gene: -; CDR3 protein: CASSAPEYTEAFF; CDR3 DNA: TGTGCCAGTAGTGCCCCAGAATACACTGAAGCTTTCTTT
clone size: few; J gene: TRBJ1-1; V gene: TRBV15; D gene: -; CDR3 protein: CATSRDRGMNTEAFF; CDR3 DNA: TGTGCCACCAGCCGCGACCGGGGAATGAACACTGAAGCTTTCTTT
clone size: few; J gene: TRBJ2-2; V gene: TRBV20-1; D gene: -; CDR3 protein: CSAWKTTGNTGELFF; CDR3 DNA: TGCAGTGCCTGGAAAACTACAGGGAACACCGGGGAGCTGTTTTTT
clone size: -; J gene: TRBJ2-3; V gene: TRBV7-2; D gene: -; CDR3 protein: CALLVDYRPRDTQYF; CDR3 DNA: TGTGCCCTTCTGGTGGACTACCGGCCTAGAGATACGCAGTATTTT